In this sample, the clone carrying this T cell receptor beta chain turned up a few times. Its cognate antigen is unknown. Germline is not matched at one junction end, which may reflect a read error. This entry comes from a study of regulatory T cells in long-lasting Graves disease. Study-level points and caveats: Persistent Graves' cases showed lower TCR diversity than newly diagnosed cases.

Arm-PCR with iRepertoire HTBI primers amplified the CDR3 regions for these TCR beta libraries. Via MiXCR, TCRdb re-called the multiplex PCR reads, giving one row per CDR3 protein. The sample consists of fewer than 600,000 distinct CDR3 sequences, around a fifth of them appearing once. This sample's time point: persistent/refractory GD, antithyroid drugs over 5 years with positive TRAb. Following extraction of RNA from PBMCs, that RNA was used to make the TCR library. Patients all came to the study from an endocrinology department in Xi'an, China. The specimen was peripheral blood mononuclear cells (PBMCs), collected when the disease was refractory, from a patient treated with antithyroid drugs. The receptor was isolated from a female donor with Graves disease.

CDR3: CASSSHRTFQEAQYF. The CDR3 coding sequence is TGTGCCAGCAGCTCCCATAGAACGTTCCAAGAGGCCCAGTACTTC. The chain combines TRBV11-3 with TRBJ2-5, with D unresolved. The CDR3 spans 15 residues. Germline V gene sequence: CDR1 SGHNT, CDR2 YENEEA.